The rows below give T cell receptor beta chains drawn from one sample of a study of blood T cell repertoires in COVID-19. Method: immunoSEQ multiplex PCR; TCRdb's copy keeps in-frame clones and lacks some. The table includes around 310,000 clones, 88% detected once. Source material: peripheral blood. These receptors came from a woman aged 45-60 years with active or convalescent COVID-19. The CDR3 runs from the conserved cysteine through the conserved F or W. The D gene is left open where the match is weak. Clone size is given for some rows only: seen once, a few or many times, or a class if the clone is expanded.

D	V	size	J	CDR3	DNA
.	TRBV29-1	.	TRBJ1-5	CSVLSFNQPQHF	TGCAGCGTTCTATCCTTCAATCAGCCCCAGCATTTT
.	TRBV14	.	TRBJ1-4	CASSHRVRGEKLFF	TGTGCCAGCAGCCACCGGGTCCGAGGGGAAAAACTGTTTTTT
TRBD1	TRBV7-2	few	TRBJ1-1	CASSLFGTGNTEAFF	TGTGCCAGCAGCTTATTCGGGACAGGGAACACTGAAGCTTTCTTT
TRBD1	TRBV28	few	TRBJ1-2	CASSSSSATGVYGYTF	TGTGCCAGCAGTTCTTCTTCGGCGACAGGGGTCTATGGCTACACCTTC
TRBD1	TRBV29-1	.	TRBJ2-1	CSVDGTVGFWDEQFF	TGCAGCGTTGATGGGACAGTTGGGTTTTGGGATGAGCAGTTCTTC
TRBD1	TRBV18	.	TRBJ2-6	CASSPTWAGGLSGANVLTF	TGTGCCAGCTCACCTACTTGGGCAGGGGGCCTCTCTGGGGCCAACGTCCTGACTTTC
TRBD2	TRBV27	.	TRBJ2-1	CASRPERERANEQFF	TGTGCCAGCAGACCCGAGCGGGAGAGGGCCAATGAGCAGTTCTTC
TRBD1	TRBV29-1	.	TRBJ2-1	CSVEDPDRGSYNEQFF	TGCAGCGTTGAAGATCCCGACAGGGGCTCCTACAATGAGCAGTTCTTC
.	TRBV5-1	.	TRBJ1-1	CASSFFTGEAFF	TGCGCCAGCAGCTTTTTCACGGGTGAAGCTTTCTTT
TRBD2	TRBV10-3	.	TRBJ2-3	CAIRGTSGGRTDTQYF	TGTGCCATCAGGGGGACTAGCGGGGGCCGCACAGATACGCAGTATTTT
TRBD2	TRBV5-1	.	TRBJ2-1	CASSLATSGGSEQFF	TGCGCCAGCAGCTTGGCGACTAGCGGGGGCAGTGAGCAGTTCTTC
TRBD2	TRBV7-3	few	TRBJ2-7	CASTPGSGGYEQYF	TGTGCCAGCACCCCCGGGTCGGGGGGATACGAGCAGTACTTC
.	TRBV30	.	TRBJ1-5	CAWSEGEVVQPQHF	TGTGCCTGGAGTGAAGGGGAGGTGGTTCAGCCCCAGCATTTT
.	TRBV7-2	.	TRBJ1-3	CASSLRFNSGNTIYF	TGTGCCAGCAGCTTACGGTTCAACTCTGGAAACACCATATATTTT
TRBD1	TRBV7-9	.	TRBJ1-5	CASSSPDRGGSNQPQHF	TGTGCCAGCAGCTCCCCGGACAGGGGGGGAAGCAATCAGCCCCAGCATTTT
TRBD1	TRBV25-1	.	TRBJ2-7	CASSVSGGYEQYF	TGTGCCAGCAGTGTATCAGGGGGCTACGAGCAGTACTTC
TRBD2	TRBV9	.	TRBJ2-3	CASSVSGGAGNTQYF	TGTGCCAGCAGCGTAAGCGGGGGGGCCGGGAATACGCAGTATTTT
.	TRBV19	.	TRBJ2-7	CASSSAGDSVGKQYF	TGTGCCAGTAGTTCCGCCGGGGACTCGGTGGGTAAGCAGTACTTC
.	TRBV24-1	.	TRBJ1-5	CATRRKNQPQHF	TGTGCCACCAGGCGGAAAAATCAGCCCCAGCATTTT
TRBD1	TRBV29-1	.	TRBJ1-4	CSVESIGRGENEKLFF	TGCAGCGTTGAGTCCATTGGCAGGGGGGAAAATGAAAAACTGTTTTTT
.	TRBV18	.	TRBJ1-1	CAGSRGGNTEAFF	TGTGCCGGCTCACGAGGGGGGAACACTGAAGCTTTCTTT
.	TRBV7-9	.	TRBJ2-7	CASSPELQVYEQYF	TGTGCCAGCAGTCCGGAATTACAGGTTTACGAGCAGTACTTC
.	TRBV23-1	once	TRBJ1-4	CASSLNGRVDEKLFF	TGCGCCAGCAGTCTCAATGGCAGGGTAGACGAAAAACTGTTTTTT
.	TRBV6-5	.	TRBJ1-1	CASRIQMNTEAFF	TGTGCCAGCAGGATACAGATGAACACTGAAGCTTTCTTT
TRBD1	TRBV19	.	TRBJ1-3	CASSPPLPQGTGNTIYF	TGTGCCAGTAGTCCACCCCTTCCACAGGGGACTGGAAACACCATATATTTT
.	TRBV9	.	TRBJ2-1	CASSVGPQGIHEQFF	TGTGCCAGCAGCGTGGGGCCCCAGGGCATCCATGAGCAGTTCTTC
TRBD2	TRBV10-3	.	TRBJ2-5	CAISESVGLAGVETQYF	TGTGCCATCAGTGAGTCGGTAGGACTAGCGGGAGTGGAGACCCAGTACTTC
TRBD1	TRBV28	.	TRBJ1-2	CATTRGRTGHGYTF	TGTGCCACCACCCGAGGTAGGACAGGGCATGGCTACACCTTC
.	TRBV18	.	TRBJ2-1	CASSPYSQGEQFF	TGTGCCAGCTCACCATACAGCCAAGGTGAGCAGTTCTTC
TRBD2	TRBV28	.	TRBJ2-4	CASSPPLGGRLAKNIQYF	TGTGCCAGCAGTCCCCCCTTAGGCGGGAGGTTAGCCAAAAACATTCAGTACTTC
.	TRBV7-2	.	TRBJ2-3	CASSQFGWIQGAQSDTQYF	TGTGCCAGCAGCCAGTTCGGTTGGATACAGGGAGCACAGTCAGATACGCAGTATTTT
TRBD1	TRBV13	.	TRBJ2-2	CASIKQGPGELFF	TGTGCCAGCATCAAACAGGGGCCCGGGGAGCTGTTTTTT
TRBD2	TRBV5-1	.	TRBJ2-1	CASGEGTTGYNEQFF	TGCGCCAGCGGGGAAGGGACTACCGGATACAATGAGCAGTTCTTC
TRBD2	TRBV7-2	.	TRBJ2-7	CASSRGGRGDEQYF	TGTGCCAGCAGCCGCGGGGGAAGAGGAGACGAGCAGTACTTC
TRBD1	TRBV9	.	TRBJ2-5	CASSTHPVGQGRETQYF	TGTGCCAGCAGCACCCACCCCGTGGGACAGGGGAGGGAGACCCAGTACTTC
TRBD2	TRBV18	.	TRBJ2-7	CASSPGLAGYEQYF	TGTGCCAGCTCCCCGGGACTAGCGGGTTACGAGCAGTACTTC